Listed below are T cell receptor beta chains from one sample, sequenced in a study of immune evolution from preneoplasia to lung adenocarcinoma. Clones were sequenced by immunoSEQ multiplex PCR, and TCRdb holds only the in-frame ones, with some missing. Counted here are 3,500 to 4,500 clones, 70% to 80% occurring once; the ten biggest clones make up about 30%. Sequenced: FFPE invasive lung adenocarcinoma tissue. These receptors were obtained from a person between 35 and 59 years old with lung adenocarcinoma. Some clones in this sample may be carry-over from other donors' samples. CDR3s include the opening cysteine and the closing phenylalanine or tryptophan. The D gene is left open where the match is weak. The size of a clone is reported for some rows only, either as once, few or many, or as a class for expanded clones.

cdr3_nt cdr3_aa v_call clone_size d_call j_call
TGCAGTGCTAGCCGGACAGATACGCAGTATTTT CSASRTDTQYF TRBV20-1 . . TRBJ2-3
TGCAGCGTTGACCGTGGGGCTGCGAACACTGAAGCTTTCTTT CSVDRGAANTEAFF TRBV29-1 once . TRBJ1-1
TGTGCCAGCAGCTTGAATAGCGGACAGGGGAACACTGAAGCTTTCTTT CASSLNSGQGNTEAFF TRBV5-4 few TRBD1 TRBJ1-1
TGTGCCAGTAGTATTGCGTGGCGATCCTCCTACAATGAGCAGTTCTTC CASSIAWRSSYNEQFF TRBV19 . . TRBJ2-1
TGTGCCAGTACCACGGACAGGTACAATGAGCAGTTCTTC CASTTDRYNEQFF TRBV19 . TRBD1 TRBJ2-1
TGTGCCAGCAGCCGAGAAGTGAACACTGAAGCTTTCTTT CASSREVNTEAFF TRBV7-2 . . TRBJ1-1
TGTGCCAGCAGCTTAGGTCGGGTTACAGATACGCAGTATTTT CASSLGRVTDTQYF TRBV7-3 . . TRBJ2-3
TGTGCCAGCGGGACCGCTTCAAATCAGCCCCAGCATTTT CASGTASNQPQHF TRBV6-1 . . TRBJ1-5
TGTGCCAGCAGCTTCGTTACGGGACAACAAGAGACCCAGTACTTC CASSFVTGQQETQYF TRBV7-4 . . TRBJ2-5
TGTGCCAGCAGTTCTGATGATCAGTACAATGAGCAGTTCTTC CASSSDDQYNEQFF TRBV6-4 once . TRBJ2-1
TGTGCCAGCTCCGCTAATGAAAAACTGTTTTTT CASSANEKLFF TRBV18 . . TRBJ1-4
TGTGCCAGCAGTTTAGCGATTGCACCCGGGGAGCTGTTTTTT CASSLAIAPGELFF TRBV27 once . TRBJ2-2
TGTGCCAGCAGGACGAGGAGCTCCTACGAGCAGTACTTC CASRTRSSYEQYF TRBV28 . . TRBJ2-7
TGTGCCAGCAGCTTTTGGGGGGGGAGCACTGAAGCTTTCTTT CASSFWGGSTEAFF TRBV7-2 . . TRBJ1-1
TGTGCCACCAGCAGAGATCTTTCGCAACTAGGACAGAGTTTTAATGAAAAACTGTTTTTT CATSRDLSQLGQSFNEKLFF TRBV15 . . TRBJ1-4
TGTGCCAGCAGTCCGGCATGGGGCACAGATACGCAGTATTTT CASSPAWGTDTQYF TRBV27 . . TRBJ2-3
TGCGCCAGCAGCCCGTCGGCTAGCGGGGCCGACGAGCAGTACTTC CASSPSASGADEQYF TRBV5-1 . TRBD2 TRBJ2-7
TGTGCCAGCAGCTTGGGGTTTGGCTATGGCTACACCTTC CASSLGFGYGYTF TRBV5-6 . . TRBJ1-2
TGCAGTGCCAGCCCGGGGGAGAAAGCTTTCTTT CSASPGEKAFF TRBV20-1 once . TRBJ1-1
TGTGCCAGCAGTGAATTTAAGGCTCAGTACTTC CASSEFKAQYF TRBV25-1 . . TRBJ2-7
TGTGCCAGTAGTACCCGGGACATTAGCAATCAGCCCCAGCATTTT CASSTRDISNQPQHF TRBV19 . . TRBJ1-5
TGTGCCAGCACAGACACAGATACGCAGTATTTT CASTDTDTQYF TRBV2 . . TRBJ2-3
TGTGCCAGTAGTATATGGGCTACTAGGGAGCAGTACTTC CASSIWATREQYF TRBV19 once . TRBJ2-7
TGCGCCAGCAGCCAAGTCTCCTCCACTGCAGGGTTAATGTTCTCTGAAGCTTTCTTT CASSQVSSTAGLMFSEAFF TRBV4-1 . . TRBJ1-1
TGTGCCAGCAGTTTAGCGACAGGGACCTACGAGCAGTACTTC CASSLATGTYEQYF TRBV6-5 . TRBD1 TRBJ2-7
TGTGCCTGGAGTAGGGGTGCGGGAGGGCCCGACGAGCAGTACTTC CAWSRGAGGPDEQYF TRBV30 . TRBD2 TRBJ2-7
TGTGCCAGCAGTGACAGGGTGAACACTGAAGCTTTCTTT CASSDRVNTEAFF TRBV6-1 . . TRBJ1-1
TGCGCCAGCAGCTTGTGGGCCACGGCCACTGAAGCTTTCTTT CASSLWATATEAFF TRBV5-1 . . TRBJ1-1
TGTGCCAGCAGTGACCCGAGGGACACCAACTCCTACGAGCAGTACTTC CASSDPRDTNSYEQYF TRBV6-4 . . TRBJ2-7
TGCGCCAGCAGCTTGGGGCATGGCTACACCTTC CASSLGHGYTF TRBV5-1 . . TRBJ1-2
TGTGCCAGCAGCTTAGATTGGACAGGGGGCAGTGAGCAGTACTTC CASSLDWTGGSEQYF TRBV7-9 . TRBD1 TRBJ2-7
TGTGCCAGTACTAAAGGGAACACAGACCAAGAGACCCAGTACTTC CASTKGNTDQETQYF TRBV19 . . TRBJ2-5
TGCGCCAGCAGCCATCTAGCGGACAGCTCCTACAATGAGCAGTTCTTC CASSHLADSSYNEQFF TRBV4-1 . . TRBJ2-1
TGCAGCGTTGAAGGTGCCGAAGCTTTCTTT CSVEGAEAFF TRBV29-1 . . TRBJ1-1
TGTGCCAGCTCACCTCGACTAGCGGGTAACAATGAGCAGTTCTTC CASSPRLAGNNEQFF TRBV18 few TRBD2 TRBJ2-1
TGCAGCGTTGGAACGGGACCCCTCTACGAGCAGTACTTC CSVGTGPLYEQYF TRBV29-1 . . TRBJ2-7